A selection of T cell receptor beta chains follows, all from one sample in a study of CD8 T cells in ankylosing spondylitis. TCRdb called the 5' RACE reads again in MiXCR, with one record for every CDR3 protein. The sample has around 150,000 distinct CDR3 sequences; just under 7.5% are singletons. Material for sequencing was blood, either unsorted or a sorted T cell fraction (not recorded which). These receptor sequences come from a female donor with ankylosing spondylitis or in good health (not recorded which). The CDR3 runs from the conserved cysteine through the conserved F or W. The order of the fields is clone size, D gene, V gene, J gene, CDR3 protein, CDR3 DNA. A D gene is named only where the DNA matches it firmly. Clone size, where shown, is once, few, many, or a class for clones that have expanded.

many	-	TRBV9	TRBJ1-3	CASSAQTALSGNTIYF	TGTGCCAGCAGCGCCCAGACAGCCCTCTCTGGAAACACCATATATTTT
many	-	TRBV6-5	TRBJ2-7	CASSYTGGSYEQYF	TGTGCCAGCAGTTATACCGGCGGCTCCTACGAGCAGTACTTC
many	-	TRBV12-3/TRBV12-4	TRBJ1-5	CASSYEGNQPQHF	TGTGCCAGCAGCTATGAAGGCAATCAGCCCCAGCATTTT
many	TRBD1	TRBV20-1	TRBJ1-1	CSGDRGDTEAFF	TGCAGTGGCGACAGGGGGGACACTGAAGCTTTCTTT
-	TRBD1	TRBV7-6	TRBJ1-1	CASSLVGQGTGEAFF	TGTGCCAGCAGCTTAGTGGGACAGGGGACGGGTGAAGCTTTCTTT
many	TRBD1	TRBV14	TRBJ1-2	CASSPGQSYGYTF	TGTGCCAGCAGCCCGGGACAGAGCTATGGCTACACCTTC
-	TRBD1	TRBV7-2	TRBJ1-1	CASRGTQGGGTEAFF	TGTGCCAGCAGGGGTACACAGGGGGGCGGCACTGAAGCTTTCTTT
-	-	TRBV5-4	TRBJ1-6	CASSLGGPPSSYNSPLHF	TGTGCCAGCAGCTTGGGAGGGCCGCCGAGCTCCTATAATTCACCCCTCCACTTT
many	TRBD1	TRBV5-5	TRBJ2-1	CASSFGQGVDNEQFF	TGTGCCAGCAGCTTCGGGCAGGGGGTAGACAATGAGCAGTTCTTC
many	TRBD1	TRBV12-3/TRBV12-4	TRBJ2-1	CASSLGQNNEQFF	TGTGCCAGCAGTTTGGGACAGAACAATGAGCAGTTCTTC
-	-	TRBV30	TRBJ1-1	CAWSVWRGKAREAFF	TGTGCCTGGAGTGTATGGAGAGGGAAGGCCCGCGAAGCTTTCTTT
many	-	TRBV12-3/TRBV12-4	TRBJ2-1	CASNLGGGSLNEQFF	TGTGCCAGCAATTTAGGGGGGGGCTCTTTAAATGAGCAGTTCTTC
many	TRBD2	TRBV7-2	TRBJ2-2	CASSLSSGGAPGELFF	TGTGCCAGCAGCTTAAGTAGCGGGGGGGCCCCCGGGGAGCTGTTTTTT
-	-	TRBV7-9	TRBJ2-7	CASSYGGQYYEQYF	TGTGCCAGCAGCTACGGTGGACAGTACTACGAGCAGTACTTC
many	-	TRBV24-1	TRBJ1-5	CATSDTHGRAQHF	TGTGCCACCAGTGATACTCACGGACGAGCCCAGCATTTT
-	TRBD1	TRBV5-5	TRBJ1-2	CASSIDRAPGYTF	TGTGCCAGCAGCATAGACAGGGCCCCTGGCTACACCTTC
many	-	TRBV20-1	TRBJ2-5	CSASGSWGQETQYF	TGCAGTGCTAGTGGCTCGTGGGGGCAAGAGACCCAGTACTTC
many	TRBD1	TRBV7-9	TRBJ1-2	CASRDRGNGYTF	TGTGCCAGCAGGGACAGGGGTAATGGCTACACCTTC
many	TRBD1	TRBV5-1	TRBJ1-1	CASRPGTGKTEAFF	TGCGCCAGCAGGCCTGGGACAGGGAAGACTGAAGCTTTCTTT
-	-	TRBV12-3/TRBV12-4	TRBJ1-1	CASSAGAGNTEAFF	TGTGCCAGCAGTGCAGGGGCCGGGAACACTGAAGCTTTCTTT
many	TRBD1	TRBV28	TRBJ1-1	CASSLREDHYRGMNTEAFF	TGTGCCAGCAGTTTACGTGAGGACCACTACAGGGGGATGAACACTGAAGCTTTCTTT
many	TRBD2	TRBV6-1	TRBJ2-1	CASSQPGLGKPWQFF	TGTGCCAGCAGCCAACCGGGACTAGGGAAACCGTGGCAGTTCTTC
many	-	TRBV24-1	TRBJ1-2	CATAGEMDYGYTF	TGTGCCACGGCAGGTGAAATGGACTATGGCTACACCTTC
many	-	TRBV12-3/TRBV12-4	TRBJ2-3	CASSLQRSDTQYF	TGTGCCAGCAGCTTACAGAGGTCAGATACGCAGTATTTT
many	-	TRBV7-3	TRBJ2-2	CASSPHASITGELFF	TGTGCCAGCAGCCCCCATGCGAGCATCACCGGGGAGCTGTTTTTT
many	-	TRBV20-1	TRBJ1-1	CSATKGGGNTEAFF	TGCAGTGCTACCAAAGGCGGAGGGAACACTGAAGCTTTCTTT
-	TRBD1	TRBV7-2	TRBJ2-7	CASSLLGQGAREQYF	TGTGCCAGCAGCTTACTGGGACAGGGGGCGCGGGAGCAGTACTTC
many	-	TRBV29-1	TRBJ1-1	CSVERTLNTEAFF	TGCAGCGTTGAGCGGACATTGAACACTGAAGCTTTCTTT
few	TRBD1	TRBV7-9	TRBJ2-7	CASSLGTGILEQYF	TGTGCCAGCAGCTTAGGGACAGGTATACTCGAGCAGTACTTC
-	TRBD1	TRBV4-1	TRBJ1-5	CASGRTGEGQPQHF	TGCGCCAGCGGCCGGACAGGGGAGGGACAGCCCCAGCATTTT
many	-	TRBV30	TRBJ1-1	CAWTGRKNTEAFF	TGTGCCTGGACGGGACGGAAGAACACTGAAGCTTTCTTT
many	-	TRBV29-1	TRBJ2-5	CSVALAARETQYF	TGCAGCGTGGCCCTAGCTGCTCGTGAGACCCAGTACTTC
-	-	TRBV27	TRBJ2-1	CASSLAAGRTYNEQFF	TGTGCCAGCAGTTTAGCGGCGGGGCGCACCTACAATGAGCAGTTCTTC
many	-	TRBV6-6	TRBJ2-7	CASNRDISYEQYF	TGTGCCAGCAACCGGGACATCTCCTACGAGCAGTACTTC
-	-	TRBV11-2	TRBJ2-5	CASSLGDPLREETQYF	TGTGCCAGCAGCTTAGGGGACCCCCTGCGGGAAGAGACCCAGTACTTC
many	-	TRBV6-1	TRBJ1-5	CASRGGLAADQPQHF	TGTGCCAGCAGAGGAGGATTAGCTGCAGATCAGCCCCAGCATTTT
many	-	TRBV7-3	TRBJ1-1	CASSLDGGTEAFF	TGCGCCAGCAGCTTGGACGGGGGCACTGAAGCTTTCTTT
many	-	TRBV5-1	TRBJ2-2	CASSLSLTTGELFF	TGCGCCAGCAGCTTGTCTCTGACCACCGGGGAGCTGTTTTTT
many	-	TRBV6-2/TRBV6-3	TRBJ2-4	CASSSHPRRGKNIQYF	TGTGCCAGCAGTTCCCACCCTCGCAGGGGCAAAAACATTCAGTACTTC
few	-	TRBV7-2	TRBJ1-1	CASSFRGGGTEAFF	TGTGCCAGCAGCTTCCGCGGTGGGGGAACTGAAGCTTTCTTT
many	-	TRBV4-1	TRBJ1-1	CASSQAQGLGEAFF	TGCGCCAGCAGCCAAGCGCAGGGGCTCGGTGAAGCTTTCTTT
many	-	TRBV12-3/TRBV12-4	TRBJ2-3	CASSLLVGRRERDTQYF	TGTGCCAGCAGTCTCCTGGTGGGCAGGCGTGAGAGGGATACGCAGTATTTT
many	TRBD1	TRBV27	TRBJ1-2	CASSKQGARDYGYTF	TGTGCCAGCAGTAAACAGGGGGCTAGGGACTATGGCTACACCTTC
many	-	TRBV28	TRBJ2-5	CASSLGGPQETQYF	TGTGCCAGCAGTTTAGGCGGACCCCAAGAGACCCAGTACTTC
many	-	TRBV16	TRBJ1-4	CASSQASGEKLFF	TGTGCCAGCAGCCAGGCCTCCGGGGAAAAACTGTTTTTT
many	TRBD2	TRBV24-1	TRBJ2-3	CATSEVAGGALDTQYF	TGTGCCACCAGTGAAGTAGCGGGGGGTGCTCTCGATACGCAGTATTTT
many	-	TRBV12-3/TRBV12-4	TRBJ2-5	CASSRDGKQETQYF	TGTGCCAGCAGTCGGGACGGGAAACAAGAGACCCAGTACTTC
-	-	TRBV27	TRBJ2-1	CASSLASGGSYNEQFF	TGTGCCAGCAGTTTAGCATCCGGGGGCTCCTACAATGAGCAGTTCTTC
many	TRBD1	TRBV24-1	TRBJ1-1	CATSDPTGVKAFF	TGTGCCACCAGTGATCCCACAGGGGTTAAAGCTTTCTTT
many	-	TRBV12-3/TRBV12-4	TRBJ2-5	CASSLTRMETQYF	TGTGCCAGCAGTTTAACCAGAATGGAGACCCAGTACTTC
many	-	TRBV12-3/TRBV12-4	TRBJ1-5	CASSLSQGGNQPQHF	TGTGCCAGCAGTTTATCGCAGGGTGGAAATCAGCCCCAGCATTTT
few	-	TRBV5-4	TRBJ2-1	CASSLESGHNEQFF	TGTGCCAGCAGCTTGGAGTCAGGACACAATGAGCAGTTCTTC
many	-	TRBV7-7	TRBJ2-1	CASSFDSYNEQFF	TGTGCTAGCAGCTTTGACAGTTACAATGAGCAGTTCTTC
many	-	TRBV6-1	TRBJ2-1	CASSRGQFYEQFF	TGTGCCAGCAGCCGAGGACAGTTTTATGAGCAGTTCTTC
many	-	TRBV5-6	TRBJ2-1	CASSLELTLAYNEQFF	TGTGCCAGCAGCTTGGAGCTAACCTTAGCCTACAATGAGCAGTTCTTC
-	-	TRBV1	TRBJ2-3	CTSRADRAADTQYF	TGCACCAGCCGCGCGGACAGGGCGGCAGATACGCAGTATTTT
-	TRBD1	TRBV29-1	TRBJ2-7	CSAGTGLGEQYF	TGCAGCGCCGGGACAGGGTTGGGCGAGCAGTACTTC